This T cell receptor beta chain was recorded in a study of long-term antiretroviral therapy in people with HIV. On this clone itself: Its cognate antigen is unknown.

Whole-study results and caveats: Every time point showed a repertoire led by clones expanded before ART. An increase in diversity followed ART, yet levels stayed below transplant donor controls.

The authors ran the immunoSEQ assay, v3.0, at survey level. Profiled with immunoSEQ multiplex PCR; TCRdb holds only in-frame clones, not every one. The sample has about 24,000 clones, 79% seen once; the top ten hold over 8%. From germline, CDR1 is GTSNPN and CDR2 SVGIG (reference sequence). Trimming took off 0 bases at V and 3 bases at J, with 5 bases between the two ends. This CDR3 region has 12 residues. The genes are TRBV30 and TRBJ1-1; unclear D gene. This TCR was recovered from a middle-aged woman with HIV. The specimen was unsorted PBMCs, collected 1.2 years after starting antiretroviral therapy. CDR3 in DNA: TGTGCCTGGAGTGTCGGCTACACTGAAGCTTTCTTT. Translation gives CAWSVGYTEAFF. Drawing the rest from reference TRBV30 and TRBJ1-1, the complete variable domain is SQTIHQWPATLVQPVGSPLSLECTVEGTSNPNLYWYRQAAGRGLQLLFYSVGIGQISSEVPQNLSASRPQDRQFILSSKKLLLSDSGFYLCAWSVGYTEAFFGQGTRLTVV.